The table lists the clone carrying this T cell receptor beta chain with many counts. As yet, its antigen is unknown. These data are taken from a study of T cell repertoires in cytomegalovirus infection. As for the study in general: CMV infection and matching HLA type were both indicated by public TCR beta signatures.

MiXCR, run by TCRdb on the reads, gives a single entry per CDR3 protein. The sample lists roughly 320,000 distinct CDR3 sequences, around 10% occurring once. Points from the study as a whole: Clonotypes of TCR beta that were HLA-C-restricted and CMV-specific dominated the ex vivo response. Adding up the frequency of public TCR beta families identified people who carried CMV plus the relevant HLA.

Germline CDR1 and CDR2: DFQATT and SNEGSKA (reference sequence). The ends were cut back, 5 bases at V and 0 bases at J, with 7 bases in the middle. CDR3 length equals 13 residues. This TCR was sampled from a human donor in good health (CMV status not recorded). Some clones in this sample may be carry-over from other donors' samples. The sequenced sample consisted of PBMCs. The chain employs TRBV20-1 and TRBJ2-2; a possible D gene is TRBD1 (6 bases). CDR3 in amino acids: CSAGGANTGELFF. The CDR3 DNA follows: TGCAGTGCTGGGGGCGCGAACACCGGGGAGCTGTTTTTT.